The TCR beta chain under discussion was sequenced for a study of T cell responses to AZD1222 COVID-19 vaccine. Study outcomes and limitations: Reports say nearly half of spike-specific TCRs go after unmutated variant regions. Spike-specific TCR depth and breadth grew after two AZD1222 doses. It was only after the peak T cell response that any repertoires were sampled. With dominance at 160-218 and 743-854, vaccine-associated CD4 TCRs spanned spike.

On this clone itself: What it recognizes is unknown.

TCRdb's copy holds only in-frame clones and misses some; the assay was immunoSEQ multiplex PCR. The sample has a few hundred thousand clones, 80% to 95% seen once. CDR3 length: 15 amino acids. CDR1 and CDR2 (germline): SGHTA, FQGTGA. Trimming took 5 bases from V and 1 from J; bases not matched to a gene: 6. The TCR originated in an adult in good health. The sequenced sample was peripheral blood, obtained on day 0 of AZD1222 vaccination. The V call is TRBV7-3, the J call TRBJ2-3; 7 bases are shared with TRBD2. CDR3 loop: CASSHQGGGTDTQYF. Written as DNA, the CDR3 is TGTGCCAGCAGCCACCAGGGAGGGGGCACAGATACGCAGTATTTT. Variable domain in full (rest from reference TRBV7-3 and TRBJ2-3): GAGVSQTPSNKVTEKGKYVELRCDPISGHTALYWYRQSLGQGPEFLIYFQGTGAADDSGLPNDRFFAVRPEGSVSTLKIQRTERGDSAVYLCASSHQGGGTDTQYFGPGTRLTVL.